This T cell receptor (beta chain) is from a study of beta chain features in type 1 diabetes. Trimming at V came to 9 bases and at J to 2 bases, leaving 7 bases not matched to a gene. Germline V gene lookup returns CDR1 MGHDK and CDR2 SYGVNS. The CDR3 runs 15 residues. Investigators reverse transcribed all isolated RNA, so they sequenced expressed TCRB transcripts. The assay was immunoSEQ multiplex PCR, and TCRdb's table has in-frame clones only and misses some. The table includes about half a million clones, more than 9.5% detected once. This clone was seen repeatedly, ten times or more. This receptor was obtained from a woman between 18 and 29 years old in good health. The specimen was naive CD4+ T cells from blood. The chain carries TRBV25-1 and TRBJ2-6; 7 positions agree with TRBD1. CDR3 nucleotide sequence: TGTGCCAGTGGAGAGGGGGCGCCTGGGGCCAACGTCCTGACTTTC. As protein: CASGEGAPGANVLTF.